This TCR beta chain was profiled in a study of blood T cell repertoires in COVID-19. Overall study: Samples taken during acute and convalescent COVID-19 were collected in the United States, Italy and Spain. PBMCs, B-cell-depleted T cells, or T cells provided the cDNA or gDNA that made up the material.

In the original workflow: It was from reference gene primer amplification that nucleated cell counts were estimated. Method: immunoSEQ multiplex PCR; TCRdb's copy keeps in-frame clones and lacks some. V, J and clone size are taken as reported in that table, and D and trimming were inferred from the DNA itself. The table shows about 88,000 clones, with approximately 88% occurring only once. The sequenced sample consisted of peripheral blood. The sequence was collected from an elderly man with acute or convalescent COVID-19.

The CDR3 sequence: CASSLNRGVSNQPQHF. CDR3 DNA: TGTGCCAGCAGCCTTAACAGGGGCGTAAGCAATCAGCCCCAGCATTTT. The chain recombines TRBV28 with TRBJ1-5, with 7 bases that match TRBD1. Germline lookup yields CDR1 MDHEN and CDR2 SYDVKM. The CDR3 is made up of 16 amino acids. V lost 6 bases to trimming and J lost 1 base; unmatched junction nucleotides: 9.